These 26 T cell receptor beta chains originate from one sample sequenced in a study of CD8+CD57+ T cells in acquired aplastic anemia. Profiling of TCR beta VDJ combinations and CDR3 sequences used genomic DNA as template. TCRdb reprocessed the reads with MiXCR, giving one entry per CDR3 protein. The repertoire holds a few hundred thousand distinct CDR3 sequences, with over 60% as singletons. Material for sequencing was sorted CD4+, CD8+, or CD8+CD57+ T cells (not recorded which) from PBMCs. The receptor set was obtained from a human donor in good health.

The chain uses TRBV20-1 and TRBJ2-4, with D unclear. CDR3 length equals 14 residues. The V and J ends lost 5 bases and 0 bases respectively, with 11 bases between them. Germline V gene data show CDR1 as DFQATT and CDR2 as SNEGSKA (reference sequence). As DNA, the CDR3 is TGCAGTGCTGTTGGGTCTCTAGCCAAAAACATTCAGTACTTC. Its protein is CSAVGSLAKNIQYF.

By proportion, this clonotype is medium-sized. This chain links TRBV7-9 with TRBJ2-3; D uncertain. Trimming shortened V by 7 bases and J by 0 bases, and 5 bases separated the two germline ends. From germline, CDR1 is SEHNR and CDR2 FQNEAQ (reference sequence). This CDR3 comprises 12 residues. The CDR3, as DNA: TGTGCCAGCACGCAGAGCACAGATACGCAGTATTTT. Protein product: CASTQSTDTQYF.

The chain links TRBV20-1 to TRBJ2-7, with a weak D call TRBD1 (6 bases). The CDR3 length is 13 residues. Germline values: CDR1 DFQATT, CDR2 SNEGSKA (reference sequence). V shed 0 bases and J shed 3 bases, with 9 bases lying between them. This chain's CDR3 is CSARDQGSYEQYF. The CDR3 DNA sequence: TGCAGTGCTAGAGATCAGGGGAGCTACGAGCAGTACTTC.

This clonotype came up many times. The V and J genes are TRBV10-2 and TRBJ1-1; D is unclear. CDR1 is WSHSY and CDR2 is SAAADI in the germline V gene. Trimming pared 7 bases from V and 1 base from J, leaving 16 bases between. This CDR3 has 15 amino acids. This chain's CDR3 is CASNLDGAGNTEAFF. The CDR3 nucleotides read TGCGCCAGCAATCTAGACGGAGCAGGGAACACTGAAGCTTTCTTT.

This clonotype was seen at least ten times. DNA for the CDR3: TGTGCCAGCAGCAATACTAATGAGCAGTTCTTC. Protein: CASSNTNEQFF. This chain joins TRBV13 and TRBJ2-1; D gene unclear. Germline CDR1 reads PRHDT; CDR2 reads FYEKMQ (reference sequence). This CDR3 contains 11 residues. Trimming stripped 5 bases from V and 7 bases from J, with 6 bases between. Using reference TRBV13 and TRBJ2-1 for the parts outside the CDR3, the full variable domain is AAGVIQSPRHLIKEKRETATLKCYPIPRHDTVYWYQQGPGQDPQFLISFYEKMQSDKGSIPDRFSAQQFSDYHSELNMSSLELGDSALYFCASSNTNEQFFGPGTRLTVL.

This rearrangement joins TRBV10-3 to TRBJ1-5; 7 nucleotides align to TRBD1. This CDR3 comprises 15 residues. With V trimmed by 0 bases and J by 7 bases, 6 bases remained unmatched. The germline V gene has CDR1 ENHRY and CDR2 SYGVKD. The CDR3 region is CAISESGQGDQPQHF. CDR3 bases: TGTGCCATCAGTGAGTCAGGTCAGGGGGACCAGCCCCAGCATTTT.

The chain joins TRBV15 to TRBJ2-6; TRBD1 is a possible D gene (6 bases). The V end lost 5 bases, the J end lost 2 bases, and 13 bases lay between the germline ends. The CDR3 runs 16 residues. The germline gives CDR1 LNHNV, CDR2 YYDKDF (reference sequence). Here the CDR3 DNA reads TGTGCCACCAGCGGAACGGGGACACCTGGGGCCAACGTCCTGACTTTC. This codes for CATSGTGTPGANVLTF.

This clonotype has a count of ten or more. This sequence joins TRBV14 and TRBJ2-1, with D unresolved. CDR1 and CDR2 (germline): SGHDN, FVKESK. Trimming pared 4 bases from V and 6 bases from J, leaving 13 bases between. This CDR3 contains 14 residues. CDR3 in DNA: TGTGCCAGCAGCCTGTTGGAGTCACCCAATGAGCAGTTCTTC. This sequence encodes CASSLLESPNEQFF.

Comments on this clonotype: Compared with germline, one end of the junction differs, possibly owing to a read error. The chain recombines TRBV24-1 with TRBJ2-2; 7 bases match TRBD1. CDR1 is KGHDR, CDR2 SFDVKD, per germline. There are 13 residues in the CDR3. CDR3 loop: CASSDLGQRELFF. DNA for the CDR3: TGTGCCAGCAGTGATCTGGGACAGAGGGAGCTGTTTTTT.

A few counts support this clonotype. This sequence joins TRBV9 and TRBJ1-6; 7 bases are shared with TRBD1. Germline V CDR1 and CDR2: SGDLS, YYNGEE. This CDR3 has 16 residues. Trimming at V came to 5 bases and at J to 0 bases, leaving 5 bases not matched to a gene. This CDR3 reads CASRGDSSSYNSPLHF. The CDR3 region has the DNA TGTGCCAGCAGAGGGGACAGTAGCTCCTATAATTCACCCCTCCACTTT.

CDR3 nucleotide sequence: TGTGCCAGCAGCCACCCGGCTCCCTCCGAGCAGTACTTC. This translates into CASSHPAPSEQYF. The chain employs TRBV2 and TRBJ2-7; D gene ambiguous. This CDR3 region has 13 residues. From germline, CDR1 is SNHLY and CDR2 FYNNEI. Trimming left V 6 bases short and J 6 bases short, with 15 bases between.

This clonotype came up a few times. The V and J genes are TRBV5-1 and TRBJ2-7; possible D gene TRBD1, 6 bases. CDR1 is SGHRS, CDR2 YFSETQ, per germline. The CDR3 runs to 15 residues. The V and J ends lost 4 bases and 2 bases respectively, with 16 bases between them. CDR3 protein: CASSPRYRETYEQYF. The CDR3, as DNA: TGCGCCAGCAGCCCCCGTTACAGGGAGACCTACGAGCAGTACTTC.

This sequence joins TRBV13 and TRBJ1-2; D might be TRBD1 (6 bases). The germline V gene encodes CDR1 PRHDT and CDR2 FYEKMQ (reference sequence). The CDR3 spans 15 residues. V was shortened by 6 bases and J by 4 bases, with 18 bases between the two germline ends. CDR3 sequence reads: CASRRRGDIGYGYTF. For the CDR3, the DNA is TGTGCCAGCAGACGGAGGGGGGACATCGGCTATGGCTACACCTTC.

The gene calls are TRBV9 and TRBJ2-7; weak D call: TRBD2 (5 bases). Germline V lookup: CDR1 SGDLS, CDR2 YYNGEE. The CDR3 sequence is 15 residues long. V was cut by 4 bases and J by 3 bases, with 17 bases left in between. The CDR3 protein is CASSPLGAGGYEQYF. Written as DNA, the CDR3 is TGTGCCAGCAGCCCCCTCGGCGCAGGAGGCTACGAGCAGTACTTC.

The J gene is TRBJ1-2, the V gene TRBV7-2; D remains ambiguous. Trimming left V 7 bases short and J 4 bases short, with 16 bases between. The CDR3 runs 14 residues. Germline loops: CDR1 SGHTA, CDR2 FQGNSA. CDR3 DNA: TGTGCCAGCATCGTCGGGCAGGCTTCCTATGGCTACACCTTC. This translates into CASIVGQASYGYTF.

The table lists this clonotype with a few counts. The gene calls are TRBV20-1 and TRBJ2-3, with TRBD2 identical over 11 bases. The trim removed 3 bases at V and 2 bases at J, leaving 7 bases unmatched. The CDR3 is 16 residues long. Germline V CDR1 and CDR2: DFQATT, SNEGSKA (reference sequence). The CDR3 here is CSARLETSGDTDTQYF. DNA of the CDR3: TGCAGTGCTAGGCTCGAGACTAGCGGGGACACAGATACGCAGTATTTT.

Remarks on this clonotype: This is likely a read error, given that the CDR3 carries no conserved phenylalanine or tryptophan at its end. J is TRBJ1-1 and V is TRBV9; 9 bases agree with TRBD1. Per the germline V gene, CDR1 is SGDLS and CDR2 is YYNGEE. The J segment lost 3 bases and the V segment lost 0 bases, leaving 3 bases of the junction unmatched. The CDR3 spans 15 residues. The CDR3 DNA sequence: TGTGCCAGCAGCGTAGGGGACAGGGCGGACACTGAAGCTTTCTAT. It codes for CASSVGDRADTEAFY.

As DNA, the CDR3 is TGCGCCAGCAGCCCTGCGGTGGGGACGCGGTTCTTC. This codes for CASSPAVGTRFF. V gene TRBV5-1 combines with J gene TRBJ2-1; D is possibly TRBD1 or TRBD2 (5 bases each). This CDR3 spans 12 amino acids. Trimming took off 4 bases at V and 15 bases at J, with 17 bases between the two ends. Germline V gene data show CDR1 as SGHRS and CDR2 as YFSETQ.

About this clonotype: Since the CDR3 does not end with the conserved phenylalanine or tryptophan, this likely comes from a read error. Because the CDR3's place on the DNA is in doubt, the DNA is left out and the CDR3 is given as listed by TCRdb. The rearrangement joins TRBV24-1 to TRBJ1-3; the table's D call TRBD1 went unverified against the DNA. Germline CDR1 reads KGHDR; CDR2 reads SFDVKD. A total of 11 residues make up the CDR3, ends included. The CDR3 protein is CATSDPAGTDQ.

This clonotype turned up a few times. V usage is TRBV5-1 and J usage is TRBJ1-3, with D possibly matching TRBD1 (6 bases). This CDR3 has 14 amino acids. V shed 6 bases and J shed 0 bases, with 10 bases lying between them. Germline loops: CDR1 SGHRS, CDR2 YFSETQ. CDR3 coding DNA: TGCGCCAGCAACCCGGACAGCTCTGGAAACACCATATATTTT. Its translation is CASNPDSSGNTIYF.

This chain links TRBV7-8 with TRBJ2-7; maybe TRBD1 (5 bases). There are 17 residues in the CDR3. V lost 3 bases and J lost 0, with 18 bases in between. Per germline, CDR1 SGHVS and CDR2 FQNEAQ. The CDR3 region is CASSLGPSGPISYEQYF. The CDR3 DNA sequence: TGTGCCAGCAGCTTGGGGCCCTCAGGACCGATCTCCTACGAGCAGTACTTC.

This clonotype was found a few times. The rearrangement joins TRBV19 to TRBJ2-1, with 13 bases matching TRBD2. The CDR3 is made up of 14 amino acids. Per the germline V gene, CDR1 is LNHDA and CDR2 is SQIVND (reference sequence). The ends lost 10 bases at V and 4 bases at J; junction bases unmatched: 4. CDR3 nucleotide sequence: TGTGCCACCAGACTAGCGGGGGGTTACAATGAGCAGTTCTTC. Encoded protein: CATRLAGGYNEQFF.

The J gene is TRBJ1-4, the V gene TRBV4-2; no clear D. Between the trimmed V and J ends, which lost 8 bases and 5 bases, there was a span of 6 bases. CDR1 is LGHNA, CDR2 YNFKEQ, per germline. The CDR3 sequence is 11 residues long. CDR3 nucleotides: TGTGCCAGCTCGATGAATGAAAAACTGTTTTTT. It codes for CASSMNEKLFF.

The chain links TRBV29-1 to TRBJ1-2; the match to TRBD1 covers 10 bases. The CDR3 loop spans 12 amino acids. Looked up from germline, CDR1 is SQVTM and CDR2 is ANQGSEA. The trim removed 7 bases at V and 3 bases at J, leaving 2 bases unmatched. This chain's CDR3 is CSAGTGDYGYTF. The CDR3 DNA reads as TGCAGCGCAGGGACAGGGGACTATGGCTACACCTTC. The variable domain in full, completed from reference TRBV29-1 and TRBJ1-2, reads SAVISQKPSRDICQRGTSLTIQCQVDSQVTMMFWYRQQPGQSLTLIATANQGSEATYESGFVIDKFPISRPNLTFSTLTVSNMSPEDSSIYLCSAGTGDYGYTFGSGTRLTVV.

This clonotype was seen more than once but under ten times. The J gene is TRBJ2-7, the V gene TRBV20-1; D uncertain. Germline V gene sequence: CDR1 DFQATT, CDR2 SNEGSKA (reference sequence). The CDR3 is made up of 12 amino acids. Deletions cut 0 bases from V and 5 bases from J, with 8 bases between. The CDR3 loop is CSARDLGNEQYF. DNA of the CDR3: TGCAGTGCTAGAGATTTAGGAAACGAGCAGTACTTC.

This chain joins TRBV15 and TRBJ2-6, with a possible D match to TRBD1 (6 bases). V gave up 1 base and J gave up 2 bases, with 9 bases separating them. Germline V lookup: CDR1 LNHNV, CDR2 YYDKDF (reference sequence). This CDR3 is built from 16 residues. CDR3 sequence: CATSRGTVAGANVLTF. The CDR3 nucleotides read TGTGCCACCAGCAGAGGGACAGTGGCTGGGGCCAACGTCCTGACTTTC.